Detailed here is one TCR beta chain. Its antigen remains unknown. A single record per CDR3 protein comes from TCRdb applying MiXCR to the reads. The repertoire holds some 70,000 distinct CDR3 sequences, with 20% to 25% as singletons. These data belong to a study of T cell repertoires in cytomegalovirus infection. Study-wide background: Public TCR beta signature analysis indicated the presence of both CMV infection and matching HLA type.

Losses at the gene ends were 2 bases for V and 8 bases for J; bases not matched to a gene: 13. The CDR3 sequence is 17 residues long. Germline CDR1 is MGHRA and CDR2 is YSYEKL. Whole-study findings and limits: Adding up the frequency of public TCR beta families identified people who carried CMV plus the relevant HLA. HLA-C-restricted CMV-specific TCR beta clonotypes were dominant in the ex vivo response.

The chain joins TRBV4-1 to TRBJ2-1; 9 bases fit TRBD1. The TCR sequence derives from a human donor in good health (CMV status not recorded). Some clones in this sample may be carry-over from other donors' samples. Sequenced sample: PBMCs, sequenced either directly or after in vitro stimulation (not recorded which). CDR3 DNA sequence: TGCGCCAGCAGCCAACGTACCCCGGGACAGGGTTTAGATGAGCAGTTCTTC. Its translation: CASSQRTPGQGLDEQFF.